These 13 T cell receptor beta chains were sequenced from one sample in a study of T cell responses to AZD1222 COVID-19 vaccine. Method: immunoSEQ multiplex PCR; TCRdb's copy keeps in-frame clones and lacks some. The data show around 140,000 clones, about 90% seen once. Source: peripheral blood, taken 28 days after the second dose of the MenACWY control vaccine. Source of these receptors: an adult who received the MenACWY meningococcal vaccine as a control.

The chain combines TRBV7-3 with TRBJ2-5; 12 nucleotides agree with TRBD1. CDR3 length: 16 amino acids. CDR1 and CDR2 (germline): SGHTA, FQGTGA. Trimming removed 4 bases from V and 5 bases from J; junction bases left unmatched: 8. The CDR3 sequence: CASSSSGQGARETQYF. DNA for the CDR3: TGTGCCAGCAGCTCCTCGGGACAGGGGGCACGGGAGACCCAGTACTTC.

V is TRBV29-1 and J is TRBJ2-7, with D perhaps matching TRBD1 (6 bases). The CDR3 extends over 12 amino acids. Per the germline V gene, CDR1 is SQVTM and CDR2 is ANQGSEA. V was cut by 4 bases and J by 2 bases, with 9 bases left in between. CDR3 nucleotides: TGCAGCGTTGCCGGGACACCCTACGAGCAGTACTTC. Translation gives CSVAGTPYEQYF.

The genes are TRBV28 and TRBJ2-7; D might be TRBD1 (6 bases). The V and J ends lost 2 bases and 4 bases respectively, with 15 bases between them. This CDR3 comprises 15 residues. Germline CDR1 reads MDHEN; CDR2 reads SYDVKM. The CDR3 DNA is TGTGCCAGCAGTTTAGGGTCAGGGGTCATGTACGAGCAGTACTTC. It translates to CASSLGSGVMYEQYF.

The chain uses TRBV9 and TRBJ2-2, with 8 bases aligning to TRBD1. V dropped 0 bases and J dropped 0; count of bases not matched to a gene: 1. The CDR3 consists of 16 residues. Germline CDR1 reads SGDLS; CDR2 reads YYNGEE. The CDR3 sequence is CASSVGDRPNTGELFF. The DNA for the CDR3 is TGTGCCAGCAGCGTAGGGGACAGGCCGAACACCGGGGAGCTGTTTTTT.

This chain joins TRBV4-3 and TRBJ2-5; a possible D gene is TRBD1 (5 bases). V was cut by 1 base and J by 1 base, with 13 bases left in between. CDR3 length equals 16 residues. Germline V CDR1 and CDR2: LGHNA, YSLEER. CDR3 residues: CASSQVLQGPQETQYF. The CDR3 bases are TGCGCCAGCAGCCAAGTTCTCCAGGGTCCCCAAGAGACCCAGTACTTC.

The V call is TRBV6-5, the J call TRBJ1-1; possible D gene TRBD1, 6 bases. V lost 4 bases and J lost 1, with 13 bases in between. This CDR3 has 15 amino acids. Germline loops: CDR1 MNHEY, CDR2 SVGAGI. CDR3 region: CASSSYGTSNTEAFF. For the CDR3, the DNA is TGTGCCAGCAGTTCCTACGGGACATCGAACACTGAAGCTTTCTTT.

The gene calls are TRBV20-1 and TRBJ2-3; no definite D call. V lost 6 bases and J lost 11, with 15 bases in between. The CDR3 is made up of 11 amino acids. Germline assignment: CDR1 DFQATT and CDR2 SNEGSKA (reference sequence). CDR3 nucleotide sequence: TGCAGTGCCCGGGCTGTCCGAGAGCAGTATTTT. Protein: CSARAVREQYF.

The chain carries TRBV5-5 and TRBJ1-4; D gene unclear. The CDR3 extends over 15 amino acids. Deletions cut 5 bases from V and 4 bases from J, with 15 bases between. Germline V gives CDR1 SGHKS, CDR2 YYEKEE (reference sequence). CDR3 DNA: TGTGCCAGCAGTTCTGGCGGGGTCCTTAATGAAAAACTGTTTTTT. This encodes CASSSGGVLNEKLFF.

The V and J genes are TRBV19 and TRBJ1-4, with D uncertain. The CDR3 runs to 14 residues. The germline V and J ends were trimmed by 6 bases and 3 bases, with 11 bases remaining between them. The germline gives CDR1 LNHDA, CDR2 SQIVND (reference sequence). In DNA, the CDR3 is TGTGCCAGTAGCCTCGGGCTTGCTAATGAAAAACTGTTTTTT. Its translation: CASSLGLANEKLFF. Filled out from reference TRBV19 and TRBJ1-4, the complete variable domain reads DGGITQSPKYLFRKEGQNVTLSCEQNLNHDAMYWYRQDPGQGLRLIYYSQIVNDFQKGDIAEGYSVSREKKESFPLTVTSAQKNPTAFYLCASSLGLANEKLFFGSGTQLSVL.

V and J are TRBV10-3 and TRBJ2-5, with D tentatively TRBD1 (6 bases). V lost 10 bases and J 2 bases, leaving 17 bases between the germline ends. In germline, CDR1 is ENHRY, CDR2 SYGVKD. The CDR3 loop spans 14 amino acids. The CDR3 region is CATQNRDTQETQYF. In DNA form, the CDR3 reads TGTGCCACCCAGAACCGGGACACACAAGAGACCCAGTACTTC.

V is TRBV7-7 and J is TRBJ2-3, with 14 bases matching TRBD2. This CDR3 is 15 amino acids long. CDR1 is SSHAT and CDR2 is FNYEAQ in the germline V gene (reference sequence). V was pared by 5 bases and J by 5 bases, with 3 bases of the junction left unmatched. CDR3 protein: CASSIGLAGGDTQYF. For the CDR3, the DNA is TGTGCCAGCAGCATTGGACTAGCGGGGGGAGATACGCAGTATTTT.

V and J are TRBV5-1 and TRBJ1-1, with D unresolved. CDR1 and CDR2 (germline): SGHRS, YFSETQ. The CDR3 extends over 15 amino acids. Trimming shortened V by 4 bases and J by 2 bases, and 15 bases separated the two germline ends. The CDR3 is CASSQKVQYNTEAFF. The CDR3 region has the DNA TGCGCCAGCAGCCAGAAGGTCCAATACAACACTGAAGCTTTCTTT.

The chain couples TRBV6-5 to TRBJ2-1; D perhaps matches TRBD1 (6 bases). Looked up from germline, CDR1 is MNHEY and CDR2 is SVGAGI. Trimming removed 2 bases from V and 0 bases from J, with 8 bases in between. CDR3 length equals 15 residues. CDR3 residues: CASSYTGSSYNEQFF. CDR3 nucleotides: TGTGCCAGCAGTTACACAGGGAGCTCCTACAATGAGCAGTTCTTC.